Listed below are T cell receptor beta chains from one sample, sequenced in a study of OX40 agonist ivuxolimab in advanced cancers. The method was immunoSEQ multiplex PCR; TCRdb's version includes in-frame clones alone and lacks a portion of them. The data show some 25,000 clones, over 75% seen once. The sequencing used CD4+ or CD8+ T cells sorted from blood, collected in a trial of the OX40 agonist ivuxolimab. The receptor set was obtained from an adult with an advanced solid tumor such as melanoma, head and neck, liver or kidney cancer. Each CDR3 is given with its conserved first and last residue. Each record gives: clone size, V gene, D gene, J gene, CDR3 DNA, CDR3 protein. A D gene is named only where the DNA matches it firmly. A clone size is listed for some rows: how often the clone was seen (once, few, many), or a class if it is expanded.

>once|TRBV21-1|-|TRBJ2-4
TGTGCCAGCATCGCCTTAACAGGGTTCCAAAACATTCAGTACTTC
CASIALTGFQNIQYF
>-|TRBV9|-|TRBJ1-2
TGTGCCAGCAGCGATTATGTCGGGGGGACTAACTATGGCTACACCTTC
CASSDYVGGTNYGYTF
>-|TRBV11-2|-|TRBJ2-2
TGTGCCAGCAGCTTTAGGACATCCACCGGGGAGCTGTTTTTT
CASSFRTSTGELFF
>-|TRBV30|-|TRBJ2-2
TGTGCCTGGAGCGTTCTAGACCACCGGGAGCTGTTTTTT
CAWSVLDHRELFF
>-|TRBV4-1|-|TRBJ2-3
TGCGCCAGCAGCCAAGACCCGGGGGGCACAGATACGCAGTATTTT
CASSQDPGGTDTQYF
>-|TRBV19|-|TRBJ1-5
TGTGCCAGTAGTATCCCCGGGAGCAATCAGCCCCAGCATTTT
CASSIPGSNQPQHF
>-|TRBV27|-|TRBJ2-7
TGTGCCAGCAGCACTGGACTATATGGGGGCGAGCAGTACTTC
CASSTGLYGGEQYF
>-|TRBV9|TRBD1|TRBJ1-2
TGTGCCAGCAGCGTCCAGGGGGCCTCCTATGGCTACACCTTC
CASSVQGASYGYTF
>once|TRBV9|TRBD2|TRBJ2-7
TGTGCCAGCAGCGTATCCGGGGGGGCCGCCGAGCAGTACTTC
CASSVSGGAAEQYF
>-|TRBV11-3|-|TRBJ2-7
TGTGCCAGCAGCCCCGGGGGTCTCGGCGAGCAGTACTTC
CASSPGGLGEQYF
>-|TRBV5-6|-|TRBJ1-4
TGTGCCAGCAGCTTCGGACCGACGAATGAAAAACTGTTTTTT
CASSFGPTNEKLFF
>few|TRBV2|-|TRBJ2-7
TGTGCCAGCAGTGAGGCCTACGAGCAGTACTTC
CASSEAYEQYF
>-|TRBV9|-|TRBJ2-5
TGTGCCAGCACCCGGGACCCACAAGAGACCCAGTACTTC
CASTRDPQETQYF
>-|TRBV7-9|-|TRBJ2-4
TGTGCCAGCAGCACGTGGACCCGGGTTGAGGCCAAAAACATTCAGTACTTC
CASSTWTRVEAKNIQYF
>-|TRBV2|-|TRBJ2-3
TGTGCCAGCAGTGACAGGGTGGATACGCAGTATTTT
CASSDRVDTQYF
>-|TRBV5-1|TRBD2|TRBJ2-1
TGCGCCAGCAGCCCTATAGCGGGGGGGGCGTACAATGAGCAGTTCTTC
CASSPIAGGAYNEQFF
>-|TRBV18|-|TRBJ2-3
TGTGCCAGCTCACCGGAGGGAGGCACAGATACGCAGTATTTT
CASSPEGGTDTQYF
>-|TRBV7-8|TRBD2|TRBJ2-2
TGTGCCAGCAGCTTAAGGGGGACTAGCGGGGGCTACAACACCGGGGAGCTGTTTTTT
CASSLRGTSGGYNTGELFF
>-|TRBV29-1|-|TRBJ2-1
TGCAGCGTCGAGATTTACAATGAGCAGTTCTTC
CSVEIYNEQFF
>-|TRBV5-6|TRBD2|TRBJ2-5
TGTGCCAGCAGCACTACTAGCGGGGGGGCTCAAGAGACCCAGTACTTC
CASSTTSGGAQETQYF
>-|TRBV11-2|-|TRBJ2-2
TGTGCCAGCAGCTTAGCATACAGGGAAGACGGGGAGCTGTTTTTT
CASSLAYREDGELFF
>-|TRBV30|-|TRBJ2-7
TGTGCCTGGAGTGGACACACAGACGTTTCCTACGAGCAGTACTTC
CAWSGHTDVSYEQYF
>-|TRBV6-5|TRBD1|TRBJ1-1
TGTGCCAGCAGTTACCCCAGACAGGGGGGAAACACTGAAGCTTTCTTT
CASSYPRQGGNTEAFF
>-|TRBV5-1|TRBD1|TRBJ1-1
TGCGCCAGCAGCTTAGGGACAGGGGCCGGGAACACTGAAGCTTTCTTT
CASSLGTGAGNTEAFF
>few|TRBV30|-|TRBJ2-2
TGTGCCTGGAGTGTACACAACACCGGGGAGCTGTTTTTT
CAWSVHNTGELFF
>-|TRBV27|-|TRBJ2-7
TGTGCCAGCAGTTTGGCTCGGGACGGCTACGAGCAGTACTTC
CASSLARDGYEQYF
>-|TRBV6-5|-|TRBJ2-5
TGTGCCAGCAGTACCTCCAGTGATCAAGAGACCCAGTACTTC
CASSTSSDQETQYF
>-|TRBV2|-|TRBJ1-2
TGTGCCAGCAGTTACCAGGAAAAAGGGGAGTACGGCTACACCTTC
CASSYQEKGEYGYTF
>-|TRBV9|TRBD2|TRBJ2-7
TGTGCCAGCAGCGTAGCGGTTAGCGGGGATTACTCCTACGAGCAGTACTTC
CASSVAVSGDYSYEQYF
>-|TRBV14|-|TRBJ2-7
TGTGCCAGCAGCCAAGGCCACGAGCAGTACTTC
CASSQGHEQYF
>-|TRBV15|-|TRBJ1-5
TGTGCCGCCAGCAGGGCGAGAGGGGGGAATCAGCCCCAGCATTTT
CAASRARGGNQPQHF
>-|TRBV5-6|-|TRBJ1-1
TGTGCCAGCACCAGAGGGGCCGCGGAAGCTTTCTTT
CASTRGAAEAFF
>-|TRBV5-6|-|TRBJ2-7
TGTGCCAGCAGCTTGGTTCGTCAGCCGGCCTACGAGCAGTACTTC
CASSLVRQPAYEQYF
>-|TRBV11-2|TRBD2|TRBJ2-1
TGTGCCAGCAGCGGACTAGCGGATAACTCACGGGAGTTCTTC
CASSGLADNSREFF
>-|TRBV5-1|TRBD1|TRBJ2-7
TGCGCCAGCAGCTTAACAGGGGTGGTAGGCGAGCAGTACTTC
CASSLTGVVGEQYF
>-|TRBV7-6|-|TRBJ2-1
TGTGCCAGCAGCTTGAGCTTTTACAATGAGCAGTTCTTC
CASSLSFYNEQFF
>once|TRBV7-9|TRBD2|TRBJ2-5
TGTGCCAGCAGCTTATCGGGACTAGCGGGACAAGAGACCCAGTACTTC
CASSLSGLAGQETQYF
>-|TRBV9|TRBD2|TRBJ2-5
TGTGCCAGCAGCGGGATAGCGGGAGGGTTAGAGACCCAGTACTTC
CASSGIAGGLETQYF
>few|TRBV28|-|TRBJ1-2
TGTGCCAGCAGTTTCCTCGACTCCGGGCCACCTAACTATGGCTACACCTTC
CASSFLDSGPPNYGYTF
>-|TRBV7-9|-|TRBJ1-1
TGTGCCAGCACCGTGACGGGGGGGCTCACTGAAGCTTTCTTT
CASTVTGGLTEAFF
>-|TRBV7-6|TRBD1|TRBJ2-2
TGTGCCAGCAGTTTACCCGGGACAGGGGAAACCGGGGAGCTGTTTTTT
CASSLPGTGETGELFF
>-|TRBV19|-|TRBJ2-5
TGTGCCAGTAAAGGGGGTAACCAAGAGACCCAGTACTTC
CASKGGNQETQYF
>-|TRBV7-9|TRBD2|TRBJ2-1
TGTGCCAGCAGCTGGGGACTAGCGGCTAGCTCCTACAATGAGCAGTTCTTC
CASSWGLAASSYNEQFF
>-|TRBV29-1|-|TRBJ1-1
TGCAGCGTTGAGGGGGCTGAAGCTTTCTTT
CSVEGAEAFF
>-|TRBV30|TRBD2|TRBJ2-7
TGTGCCTGGAGGGCCCCTGCCGGCGGGGGGGGCTCCTACGAGCAGTACTTC
CAWRAPAGGGGSYEQYF
>-|TRBV4-1|-|TRBJ1-1
TGCGCCAGCAGCCAGACTGATATGAACACTGAAGCTTTCTTT
CASSQTDMNTEAFF
>-|TRBV7-3|-|TRBJ2-1
TGTGCCAGCAGCTCCGACTCGTCGCCGGTGAATGAGCAGTTCTTC
CASSSDSSPVNEQFF
>-|TRBV7-9|-|TRBJ1-2
TGTGCCAGCAGCTTACAGGATCCCCATGTTTATGGCTACACCTTC
CASSLQDPHVYGYTF
>-|TRBV6-5|-|TRBJ2-7
TGTGCCAGCAGTGCAAGTGGGACGTTTTCCTACGAGCAGTACTTC
CASSASGTFSYEQYF
>-|TRBV19|-|TRBJ1-1
TGTGCCAGTAGTATATGGGCACAAGCCGTCACTGAAGCTTTCTTT
CASSIWAQAVTEAFF
>-|TRBV7-8|TRBD1|TRBJ2-7
TGTGCCAGCAGCTTAAGTCTCGGGACAGGGCCCTCCTACGAGCAGTACTTC
CASSLSLGTGPSYEQYF